The 18 T cell receptor beta chains presented below share a single source sample, sequenced in a study of OX40 agonist ivuxolimab in advanced cancers. This table comes from immunoSEQ multiplex PCR, and its TCRdb copy is limited to in-frame clones, with some not included. The table records under 85,000 clones, around nine tenths of them present only once. Material: CD4+ or CD8+ T cells sorted from blood, obtained in a trial of the OX40 agonist ivuxolimab. The receptors derive from an adult with an advanced solid tumor such as melanoma, head and neck, liver or kidney cancer.

The chain is built from TRBV7-3 and TRBJ2-3, with D possibly TRBD2 on 6 matching bases. The CDR3 has 15 amino acids. Trimming removed 2 bases from V and 1 base from J, with 10 bases in between. Per germline, CDR1 SGHTA and CDR2 FQGTGA. CDR3 DNA: TGTGCCAGCAGCTTATCGTCGGGGGGCACAGATACGCAGTATTTT. It is translated as CASSLSSGGTDTQYF.

The V and J genes are TRBV5-4 and TRBJ2-5, with 7 bases matching TRBD2. The trim removed 0 bases at V and 4 bases at J, leaving 9 bases unmatched. CDR1 and CDR2 (germline): SGHNT, YYREEE (reference sequence). The CDR3 is made up of 16 amino acids. This CDR3 is CASSLAWLAGGETQYF. In DNA, the CDR3 is TGTGCCAGCAGCTTGGCCTGGTTAGCGGGCGGAGAGACCCAGTACTTC.

The CDR3 sequence: CASSLGPRETEAFF. The CDR3 DNA follows: TGCGCCAGCAGCTTAGGCCCGAGGGAGACTGAAGCTTTCTTT. The J gene is TRBJ1-1, the V gene TRBV5-1; no firm D call. Germline V lookup: CDR1 SGHRS, CDR2 YFSETQ. The V end was cut by 2 bases, the J end by 5 bases, with 13 bases between. CDR3 size: 14 residues.

The CDR3 is CASSPRQGVTFEQYF. The CDR3 DNA is TGTGCCAGCAGTCCAAGACAGGGGGTAACTTTTGAGCAGTACTTC. The chain employs TRBV6-6 and TRBJ2-7, with 9 bases that match TRBD1. Germline CDR1 and CDR2: MNHNY and SVGAGI (reference sequence). This CDR3 region has 15 residues. The J segment lost 7 bases and the V segment lost 5 bases, leaving 12 bases of the junction unmatched.

The gene calls are TRBV5-1 and TRBJ2-6; TRBD2 is a possible D gene (6 bases). This CDR3 spans 16 amino acids. The V gene's germline CDR1 is SGHRS and CDR2 YFSETQ. Trimming cost V 3 bases and J 4 bases, with 14 bases left between them. The CDR3 sequence is CASSSGLPGGANVLTF. In nucleotides, the CDR3 is TGCGCCAGCAGCTCGGGACTCCCGGGGGGGGCCAACGTCCTGACTTTC.

The V call is TRBV9, the J call TRBJ2-3, with unresolved D. With 1 base removed from V and 2 bases from J, the gap between germline ends came to 14 bases. CDR1 SGDLS and CDR2 YYNGEE come from the germline V gene. The CDR3 runs to 16 residues. For the CDR3, the DNA is TGTGCCAGCAGCGTATCGGCATACGGCCTCACAGATACGCAGTATTTT. Its protein is CASSVSAYGLTDTQYF.

The chain has TRBV19 and TRBJ2-3; 10 positions agree with TRBD2. Trimming at V came to 4 bases and at J to 0 bases, leaving 1 base not matched to a gene. Germline values: CDR1 LNHDA, CDR2 SQIVND (reference sequence). This CDR3 has 15 amino acids. The CDR3 nucleotides read TGTGCCAGTAGTACGACTAGCGGGAGCACAGATACGCAGTATTTT. As protein: CASSTTSGSTDTQYF.

This clone was seen just once. The chain employs TRBV19 and TRBJ2-1; D tentatively reads TRBD1 or TRBD2 (5 bases each). Germline V lookup: CDR1 LNHDA, CDR2 SQIVND (reference sequence). V lost 5 bases, J lost 9 bases, and 14 bases lay in between. This CDR3 is 13 amino acids long. The CDR3 DNA reads TGTGCCAGTAGTCCAGGGACCGCTGCTGAGCAGTTCTTC. Residues: CASSPGTAAEQFF.

This chain uses TRBV5-4 with TRBJ2-7; D is unclear. V was pared by 2 bases and J by 2 bases, with 11 bases between. The germline gives CDR1 SGHNT, CDR2 YYREEE (reference sequence). CDR3 size: 14 residues. In nucleotides, the CDR3 is TGTGCCAGCAGCTTCTCGGGCAATGCCTACGAGCAGTACTTC. Its protein is CASSFSGNAYEQYF.

The J gene is TRBJ2-5, the V gene TRBV7-2, with D possibly being TRBD2 (7 bases). CDR1 and CDR2 from the germline V gene are SGHTA and FQGNSA. V dropped 4 bases and J dropped 2 bases, with 14 bases sitting between them. The CDR3 covers 15 residues. CDR3 coding DNA: TGTGCCAGCAGCTACACCGGGGGGCCTCAAGAGACCCAGTACTTC. Its protein is CASSYTGGPQETQYF.

The CDR3: CASSLMGFTEAFF. CDR3 sequence (DNA): TGTGCCAGCAGCTTAATGGGTTTTACTGAAGCTTTCTTT. The chain carries TRBV7-3 and TRBJ1-1, with unresolved D. Between the trimmed V and J ends, which lost 1 base and 5 bases, there was a span of 8 bases. The CDR3 is made up of 13 amino acids. The V gene's germline CDR1 is SGHTA and CDR2 FQGTGA.

There are a few counts of this clone. The chain employs TRBV6-6 and TRBJ1-6; D remains ambiguous. V dropped 6 bases and J dropped 5 bases, with 11 bases sitting between them. The CDR3 is 14 residues long. Germline V gives CDR1 MNHNY, CDR2 SVGAGI (reference sequence). CDR3 DNA: TGTGCCAGCAGCACCGAACGGAATAATTCACCCCTCCACTTT. As protein: CASSTERNNSPLHF.

This clone was observed a few times. The chain combines TRBV4-2 with TRBJ1-5, with D tentatively TRBD1 (5 bases). This CDR3 contains 16 residues. Germline CDR1 is LGHNA and CDR2 is YNFKEQ. Between the trimmed V and J ends, which lost 0 bases and 4 bases, there was a span of 13 bases. The CDR3 protein is CASSQDIGTVNQPQHF. The CDR3 nucleotides read TGTGCCAGCAGCCAAGATATTGGGACCGTAAATCAGCCCCAGCATTTT.

J is TRBJ1-4 and V is TRBV5-6, with D maybe TRBD1 (5 bases). This CDR3 has 18 residues. V lost 4 bases and J 3 bases, leaving 22 bases between the germline ends. CDR1 and CDR2 from the germline V gene are SGHDT and YYEEEE. The CDR3 DNA reads as TGTGCCAGCAGCGCCCCGGGACTCCCTTCGGGGGCTAATGAAAAACTGTTTTTT. Residues: CASSAPGLPSGANEKLFF.

The chain joins TRBV5-1 to TRBJ2-7; TRBD1 matches at 9 bases. The V and J ends lost 0 bases and 5 bases, in that order; junction bases with no gene match: 6. Germline CDR1 and CDR2: SGHRS and YFSETQ. There are 15 residues in the CDR3. The CDR3 DNA follows: TGCGCCAGCAGCTTGGAAACAGGGGGCAAACACGAGCAGTACTTC. Translated, it gives CASSLETGGKHEQYF.

The chain uses TRBV7-3 and TRBJ2-5; D is unclear. The CDR3 length is 13 residues. V lost 0 bases, J lost 4 bases, and 6 bases lay in between. CDR1 and CDR2 from the germline V gene are SGHTA and FQGTGA. The CDR3 region has the DNA TGTGCCAGCAGCTTAACGTTGGGAGAGACCCAGTACTTC. Its translation: CASSLTLGETQYF.

The V and J genes are TRBV5-4 and TRBJ2-3; 9 nucleotides agree with TRBD2. J was trimmed by 6 bases and V by 2 bases; bases with no gene match: 7. Germline lookup yields CDR1 SGHNT and CDR2 YYREEE (reference sequence). The CDR3 length is 15 residues. This CDR3 reads CASSFSGSQGDTQYF. As DNA, the CDR3 is TGTGCCAGCAGCTTTAGCGGGAGCCAGGGGGATACGCAGTATTTT.

In this sample, this clone turned up once. The chain uses TRBV5-7 and TRBJ1-6; D possibly corresponds to TRBD1 (5 bases). TRBV5-7 is placed among ORFs of uncertain function. V lost 1 base and J 7 bases, leaving 9 bases between the germline ends. The CDR3 totals 14 residues. The CDR3 region is CASSLRQHNSPLHF. CDR3 nucleotide sequence: TGTGCCAGCAGCTTGAGACAGCACAATTCACCCCTCCACTTT.